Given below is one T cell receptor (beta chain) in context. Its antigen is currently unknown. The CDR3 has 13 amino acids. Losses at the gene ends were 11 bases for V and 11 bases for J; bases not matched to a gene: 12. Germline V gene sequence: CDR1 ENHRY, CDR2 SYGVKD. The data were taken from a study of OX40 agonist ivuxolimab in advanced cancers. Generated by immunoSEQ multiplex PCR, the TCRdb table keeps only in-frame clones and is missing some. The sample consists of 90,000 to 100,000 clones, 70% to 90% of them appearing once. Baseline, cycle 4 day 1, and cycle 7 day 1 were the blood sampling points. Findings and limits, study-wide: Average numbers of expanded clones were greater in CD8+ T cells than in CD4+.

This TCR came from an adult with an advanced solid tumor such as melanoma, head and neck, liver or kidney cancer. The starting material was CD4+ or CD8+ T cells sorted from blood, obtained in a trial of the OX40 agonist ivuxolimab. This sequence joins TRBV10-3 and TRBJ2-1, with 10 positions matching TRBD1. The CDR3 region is CAVGGTGDSQQFF. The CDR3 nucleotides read TGTGCCGTCGGCGGGACAGGGGACAGTCAGCAGTTCTTC.